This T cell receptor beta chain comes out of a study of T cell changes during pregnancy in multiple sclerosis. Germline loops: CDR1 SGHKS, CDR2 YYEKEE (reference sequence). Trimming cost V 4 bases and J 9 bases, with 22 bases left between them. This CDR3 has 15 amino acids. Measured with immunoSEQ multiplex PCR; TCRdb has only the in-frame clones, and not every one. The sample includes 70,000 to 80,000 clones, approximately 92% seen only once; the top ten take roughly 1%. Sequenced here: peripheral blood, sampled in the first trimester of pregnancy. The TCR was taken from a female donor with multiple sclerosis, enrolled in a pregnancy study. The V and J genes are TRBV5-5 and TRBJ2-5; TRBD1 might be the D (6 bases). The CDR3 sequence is CASSRVLGQSVAQYF. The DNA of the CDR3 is TGTGCCAGCAGCCGTGTTTTAGGACAGTCCGTGGCCCAGTACTTC.